This T cell receptor (beta chain) was captured by sequencing in a study of prognosis after radiotherapy for stage I lung cancer. Germline V CDR1 and CDR2: SNHLY, FYNNEI. This CDR3 is built from 18 residues. Turning to this clonotype: Given a much more abundant clone one base away, this may be a read error.

Genomic DNA was subjected to two-round multiplex PCR for amplification of TCR beta CDR3. First-round PCR employed TRBV- and TRBJ-specific primers for each gene. MiXCR, run by TCRdb on the multiplex PCR reads, gives a single entry per CDR3 protein. The sample lists fewer than 50,000 distinct CDR3 sequences; roughly a quarter were seen once. Source: PBMCs, taken before or after stereotactic body radiation therapy (not recorded which). The chain uses TRBV2 and TRBJ1-5; 11 bases agree with TRBD1. This TCR came from a donor aged 50 or older with non-small cell lung cancer. This CDR3 reads CASIEVGSRTGGPQPQHF. The CDR3 region has the DNA TGTGCCAGCATTGAAGTCGGTTCGCGGACAGGGGGCCCTCAGCCCCAGCATTTT.